Described below is a single T cell receptor beta chain sequence and its context. The clone's antigen remains unknown. Per-nucleotide qualities are absent, and no much larger clonotype sits a single base away. The receptor library was made with the immunoSEQ multiplex PCR assay. The source is immuneACCESS, and TCRdb retained only in-frame sequences with V and J called. Part of the clones is not carried over; for the studies checked, unresolved V genes explain less than half of this, and the remainder is unexplained. In all, the sample holds about 15,000 clones, and about 85% of those were seen once. The biggest ten clones account for around 37% of the sample. The data were taken from a study of T cells in narcolepsy (dated 2018 in TCRdb). About the investigation overall: Healthy control donors were enrolled in the study alongside patients who had narcolepsy type 1 or type 2 (NT1, NT2). Autoreactive T cells targeting hypocretin neuron self-antigens (hypocretin, TRIB2) were sought in narcolepsy patients, and TCR Vbeta sequencing was used to track clonotypes in blood and CSF. The paper as a whole reports these results and caveats: In plots comparing CSF and blood CD4+ T cell clonotypes from the same patient, HCRT-specific and TRIB2-specific autoreactive clonotypes were highlighted. According to the report, autoreactive clonotypes were detected serially in the blood of the same patients and of different patients, but not in healthy controls. No sequences matching autoreactive T cell clones were contained in some blood memory CD4+ repertoires from patients and controls. Numbers of sequenced blood memory CD4+ clonotypes were comparable, with averages of approximately 39,000 in patients and fewer than 35,000 in controls.

The CDR3 starts with the cysteine, ends with the phenylalanine, and has 16 residues. The sequence is cut down to CDR3 DNA, 48 bases in frame from base 1. CDR1 is given as SGHDT and CDR2 as YYEEEE, both from the germline V gene. The junction carries 17 bases between V and J, which are trimmed by 2 bases and 5 bases respectively. For TCR Vbeta sequencing, memory CD4+ T cells were sorted ex vivo from the peripheral blood of narcolepsy patients and healthy controls. The sequence is built from TRBV5-6 and TRBJ1-5; TRBD1 is a possible D gene, resting on 6 matching bases. The sequenced sample was memory (CD45RA-) CD4+ T cells from blood. What the cell subset or site label conveys for this sample: memory T cells sorted ex vivo from peripheral blood. This clonotype was sampled from a human donor in good health. The encoded CDR3 is CASSLTGRGIDQPQHF. The DNA sequence is as follows: TGTGCCAGCAGCTTAACCGGGAGGGGGATCGATCAGCCCCAGCATTTT.